Each of the 25 T cell receptor beta chains below was sequenced from the same sample in a study of shared clonotypes between healthy human individuals. Data came from immunoSEQ multiplex PCR; TCRdb stores just in-frame clones and leaves some out. Of roughly 2.5 million clones listed, approximately 94% are singletons. The sequenced sample was naive CD4+ T cells sorted from blood. Subset of the sample: CD45RA+ positively selected. These TCRs come from a man younger than 35 in good health.

This clone was counted a single time. Other DNA sequences within the sample encode an identical CDR3. The chain carries TRBV15 and TRBJ2-7; the D gene is possibly TRBD1 (5 bases). Per the germline V gene, CDR1 is LNHNV and CDR2 is YYDKDF (reference sequence). The V end was cut by 1 base, the J end by 0 bases, with 7 bases between. The CDR3 length is 14 residues. CDR3 DNA: TGTGCCACCAGCAGAGGGGGCCTCTCCTACGAGCAGTACTTC. It codes for CATSRGGLSYEQYF.

The genes are TRBV7-9 and TRBJ2-7; a possible D gene is TRBD1 (6 bases). Trimming took off 5 bases at V and 2 bases at J, with 16 bases between the two ends. The CDR3 runs 15 residues. The germline V gene encodes CDR1 SEHNR and CDR2 FQNEAQ (reference sequence). In DNA, the CDR3 is TGTGCCAGCAGCCAAGAGTCGACAGGAACCTACGAGCAGTACTTC. Residues: CASSQESTGTYEQYF.

This clone was recorded once. The CDR3 reads CASKGTGIYEQYF. CDR3 DNA: TGTGCCAGCAAAGGGACAGGGATCTACGAGCAGTACTTC. The gene calls are TRBV6-5 and TRBJ2-7; the match to TRBD1 covers 9 bases. The CDR3 is 13 amino acids. Germline CDR1 and CDR2: MNHEY and SVGAGI. Trimming cost V 7 bases and J 3 bases; bases outside gene matches: 4.

The chain is built from TRBV2 and TRBJ2-7; a possible D gene is TRBD2 (6 bases). CDR1 and CDR2 from the germline V gene are SNHLY and FYNNEI. The CDR3 is made up of 14 amino acids. With 4 bases removed from V and 0 bases from J, the gap between germline ends came to 10 bases. CDR3 sequence (DNA): TGTGCCAGCAGTGGGGAGGTGAGCTCCTACGAGCAGTACTTC. Protein: CASSGEVSSYEQYF. Full variable domain (missing parts from reference TRBV2 and TRBJ2-7): EPEVTQTPSHQVTQMGQEVILRCVPISNHLYFYWYRQILGQKVEFLVSFYNNEISEKSEIFDDQFSVERPDGSNFTLKIRSTKLEDSAMYFCASSGEVSSYEQYFGPGTRLTVT.

The chain has TRBV11-2 and TRBJ2-3; 8 positions match TRBD2. From germline, CDR1 is SGHAT and CDR2 FQNNGV. The length of the CDR3 is 17 residues. V was pared by 5 bases and J by 2 bases, with 12 bases of the junction left unmatched. CDR3 nucleotide sequence: TGTGCCAGCAGCCCTCGACCGGGACTAGACTTCACAGATACGCAGTATTTT. Its protein product is CASSPRPGLDFTDTQYF.

This sequence joins TRBV18 and TRBJ2-7; 11 bases map to TRBD2. V lost 9 bases, J lost 2 bases, and 3 bases stayed unmatched. The CDR3 sequence is 13 residues long. Germline V gene sequence: CDR1 KGHSH, CDR2 LQKENI. The DNA of the CDR3 is TGTGCCAGTGGGACTAGCGGCACCTACGAGCAGTACTTC. Its translation: CASGTSGTYEQYF.

As concerns this clone: Distinct nucleotide sequences in the sample also encode this CDR3. The chain recombines TRBV29-1 with TRBJ1-1, with 7 positions matching TRBD1. Germline trimming cut 5 bases from V and 0 bases from J; bases unmatched to any gene: 3. Germline values: CDR1 SQVTM, CDR2 ANQGSEA. The length of the CDR3 is 13 residues. This CDR3 reads CSVRQGLNTEAFF. CDR3 DNA sequence: TGCAGCGTTAGACAGGGACTGAACACTGAAGCTTTCTTT.

The V and J genes are TRBV7-8 and TRBJ1-3, with unresolved D. This CDR3 spans 14 amino acids. Trimming cost V 5 bases and J 4 bases, with 12 bases left between them. Germline loops: CDR1 SGHVS, CDR2 FQNEAQ. CDR3 region: CASSPGNLGNTIYF. The CDR3 coding sequence is TGTGCCAGCAGCCCCGGGAACTTAGGAAACACCATATATTTT.

The rearrangement uses TRBV2 and TRBJ2-7, with 15 bases lining up with TRBD2. Looked up from germline, CDR1 is SNHLY and CDR2 is FYNNEI. The CDR3 runs to 16 residues. V gave up 5 bases and J gave up 6 bases; unmatched junction bases: 8. The CDR3 is CASSLTSGLAGGEQYF. The CDR3 bases are TGTGCCAGCAGTCTAACTTCGGGACTAGCGGGAGGCGAGCAGTACTTC.

V and J are TRBV7-6 and TRBJ1-2; D uncertain. This CDR3 contains 14 residues. Trimming shortened V by 2 bases and J by 4 bases, and 11 bases separated the two germline ends. Germline V gene sequence: CDR1 SGHVS, CDR2 FNYEAQ. This chain's CDR3 is CASSLLEGSYGYTF. Written as DNA, the CDR3 is TGTGCCAGCAGCTTATTGGAGGGAAGCTATGGCTACACCTTC. The entire variable domain, with the rest obtained from reference TRBV7-6 and TRBJ1-2, is as follows: GAGVSQSPRYKVTKRGQDVALRCDPISGHVSLYWYRQALGQGPEFLTYFNYEAQQDKSGLPNDRFSAERPEGSISTLTIQRTEQRDSAMYRCASSLLEGSYGYTFGSGTRLTVV.

The chain combines TRBV5-1 with TRBJ1-4; 7 positions match TRBD1. Germline loops: CDR1 SGHRS, CDR2 YFSETQ. Losses at the gene ends were 5 bases for V and 6 bases for J; bases not matched to a gene: 13. The CDR3 totals 16 residues. For the CDR3, the DNA is TGCGCCAGCAGTTTTAGTGAGCCGACAGGGTATGAAAAACTGTTTTTT. This sequence encodes CASSFSEPTGYEKLFF. Variable domain in full (rest from reference TRBV5-1 and TRBJ1-4): KAGVTQTPRYLIKTRGQQVTLSCSPISGHRSVSWYQQTPGQGLQFLFEYFSETQRNKGNFPGRFSGRQFSNSRSEMNVSTLELGDSALYLCASSFSEPTGYEKLFFGSGTQLSVL.

Note on this clone: The sample contains more than one DNA sequence encoding this CDR3. The chain employs TRBV9 and TRBJ1-3; TRBD1 might be the D (5 bases). Looked up from germline, CDR1 is SGDLS and CDR2 is YYNGEE. CDR3 size: 15 residues. Trimming pared 0 bases from V and 2 bases from J, leaving 9 bases between. Here the CDR3 DNA reads TGTGCCAGCAGCGTAGGGGGGGTCGCTGGAAACACCATATATTTT. It specifies CASSVGGVAGNTIYF.

The rearrangement joins TRBV11-2 to TRBJ1-3; a weak D match, TRBD1 (5 bases). CDR3 size: 14 residues. The V and J ends lost 3 bases and 4 bases respectively, with 10 bases between them. Germline CDR1 and CDR2: SGHAT and FQNNGV. Here the CDR3 reads CASSFPGLGNTIYF. The CDR3 DNA sequence: TGTGCCAGCAGCTTCCCGGGGCTCGGAAACACCATATATTTT.

The chain has TRBV5-1 and TRBJ1-1, with no clear D. The CDR3 is 13 amino acids. Trimming took off 4 bases at V and 6 bases at J, with 13 bases between the two ends. Germline lookup yields CDR1 SGHRS and CDR2 YFSETQ. The CDR3 spells CASSPFMGSEAFF. The CDR3, as DNA: TGCGCCAGCAGCCCATTTATGGGGTCTGAAGCTTTCTTT.

The table lists this clone with a few counts. The sample holds other DNA sequences that translate to the same CDR3. The CDR3 DNA sequence: TGTGCCAGTAGTTACAGGGAGATCAATCAGCCCCAGCATTTT. This sequence encodes CASSYREINQPQHF. The chain couples TRBV19 to TRBJ1-5, with D possibly matching TRBD1 (6 bases). Germline assignment: CDR1 LNHDA and CDR2 SQIVND (reference sequence). This CDR3 is 14 amino acids long. With 5 bases removed from V and 3 bases from J, the gap between germline ends came to 11 bases.

J is TRBJ2-7 and V is TRBV6-1; 10 bases fit TRBD2. Germline V gene sequence: CDR1 MNHNS, CDR2 SASEGT. Germline trimming cut 7 bases from V and 2 bases from J; bases unmatched to any gene: 5. The CDR3 sequence is 14 residues long. For the CDR3, the DNA is TGTGCCAGCAAGACTAGCGGGCTTCCCTACGAGCAGTACTTC. Amino acids: CASKTSGLPYEQYF.

CDR3 protein: CASSSTGTASLGEKLFF. In nucleotides, the CDR3 is TGCGCCAGCAGCTCCACCGGGACTGCTTCCCTAGGGGAAAAACTGTTTTTT. The chain carries TRBV5-1 and TRBJ1-4; D is perhaps TRBD1 (5 bases). The CDR3 is 17 amino acids. Trimming took 3 bases from V and 8 from J, leaving 23 bases between them. The germline CDR1 and CDR2 sequences are SGHRS and YFSETQ.

The chain joins TRBV6-4 to TRBJ1-2; D unresolved. Trimming cost V 5 bases and J 2 bases, with 6 bases left between them. Germline CDR1 is MRHNA and CDR2 is SNTAGT. This CDR3 region has 12 residues. The DNA of the CDR3 is TGTGCCAGCAGTCCTAACAACTATGGCTACACCTTC. This translates into CASSPNNYGYTF.

This chain connects TRBV6-6 to TRBJ2-1; 14 bases align to TRBD2. The CDR3 length is 15 residues. J was trimmed by 8 bases and V by 6 bases; bases with no gene match: 6. Germline CDR1 reads MNHNY; CDR2 reads SVGAGI (reference sequence). The CDR3 loop reads CASRETSGRAYEQFF. CDR3 in DNA: TGTGCCAGCAGGGAGACTAGCGGGAGGGCTTATGAGCAGTTCTTC.

This clone was recorded only once. The chain couples TRBV7-9 to TRBJ2-3; the match to TRBD2 covers 8 bases. V was clipped by 6 bases and J by 2 bases; unmatched bases: 10. Germline V gene sequence: CDR1 SEHNR, CDR2 FQNEAQ (reference sequence). The CDR3 covers 16 residues. In DNA form, the CDR3 reads TGTGCCAGCAGAAGTGGGGTTAGCGGGATCACAGATACGCAGTATTTT. It translates to CASRSGVSGITDTQYF.

This clone turned up a few times. The chain links TRBV6-1 to TRBJ1-5; no reliable D call. The CDR3 sequence is 14 residues long. Germline values: CDR1 MNHNS, CDR2 SASEGT. V was clipped by 4 bases and J by 8 bases, with 15 bases between them. CDR3 DNA sequence: TGTGCCAGCAGTGGCTCGGGGAACCCGAAGCCCCAGCATTTT. Translating gives CASSGSGNPKPQHF.

V is TRBV2 and J is TRBJ1-3; a weak D match, TRBD1 (6 bases). Germline loops: CDR1 SNHLY, CDR2 FYNNEI. The CDR3 is 17 amino acids. Trimming cost V 6 bases and J 1 base, with 19 bases left between them. For the CDR3, the DNA is TGTGCCAGCAGCCAAAAGGGGGGGACCTTATCTGGAAACACCATATATTTT. Its translation is CASSQKGGTLSGNTIYF.

The chain combines TRBV28 with TRBJ1-5, with D tentatively TRBD1 (5 bases). The CDR3 consists of 15 residues. Germline assignment: CDR1 MDHEN and CDR2 SYDVKM. The V end was cut by 6 bases, the J end by 2 bases, with 14 bases between. For the CDR3, the DNA is TGTGCCAGCAGCACAGCTAGGGACGGCAATCAGCCCCAGCATTTT. Amino acid sequence: CASSTARDGNQPQHF.

The rearrangement joins TRBV6-1 to TRBJ2-3, with D perhaps TRBD1 or TRBD2 (5 bases each). This CDR3 region has 13 residues. The V and J ends lost 6 bases and 2 bases respectively, with 9 bases between them. Germline loops: CDR1 MNHNS, CDR2 SASEGT. This CDR3 is CASRPGLTDTQYF. As DNA, the CDR3 is TGTGCCAGCAGGCCGGGGCTCACAGATACGCAGTATTTT.

This clone was observed a few times. Distinct nucleotide sequences in the sample also encode this CDR3. The V call is TRBV5-1, the J call TRBJ1-1, with a weak D call TRBD1 (5 bases). The germline V gene has CDR1 SGHRS and CDR2 YFSETQ. The CDR3 is made up of 14 amino acids. Deletions cut 3 bases from V and 1 base from J, with 10 bases between. The CDR3, as DNA: TGCGCCAGCAGCTCTACTGGACAGAACACTGAAGCTTTCTTT. It codes for CASSSTGQNTEAFF.